The rows below give T cell receptor beta chains drawn from one sample of a study of blood T cell repertoires in COVID-19. Profiled with immunoSEQ multiplex PCR; TCRdb holds only in-frame clones, not every one. The table lists 100,000 or so clones, approximately 92% of them singletons. The specimen was peripheral blood. The receptors shown here come from a woman aged 55-69 years with active COVID-19. Each CDR3 is given with its conserved first and last residue. Fields, in order: D gene, V gene, CDR3 length, J gene, clone size, CDR3 protein, CDR3 DNA. A D gene is named only where the DNA matches it firmly. The size field is filled for only some rows; it gives once, few, many or a size class.

TRBD1	TRBV5-1	17	TRBJ1-6	.	CASSLRYIRDSRSPLHF	TGCGCCAGCAGCCTGCGGTACATCCGGGACAGCCGTTCACCCCTCCACTTT
TRBD1	TRBV27	14	TRBJ1-5	.	CASSRQGDVQPQHF	TGTGCCAGCAGTCGACAGGGGGACGTTCAGCCCCAGCATTTT
.	TRBV21-1	16	TRBJ2-5	once	CASSGRLAGLQETQYF	TGTGCCAGCAGCGGACGACTAGCGGGATTACAAGAGACCCAGTACTTC
.	TRBV29-1	12	TRBJ1-2	.	CSVDSINYGYTF	TGCAGCGTTGATTCTATTAACTATGGCTACACCTTC
.	TRBV2	14	TRBJ1-5	.	CASSERGPPRPQHF	TGTGCCAGCAGTGAAAGGGGTCCCCCGCGGCCCCAGCATTTT
TRBD2	TRBV4-3	15	TRBJ2-7	.	CASSQEASGIYEQYF	TGCGCCAGCAGCCAAGAGGCTAGCGGGATCTACGAGCAGTACTTC
TRBD1	TRBV30	12	TRBJ1-3	.	CALRDRGNTIYF	TGTGCCTTACGGGACAGGGGAAACACCATATATTTT
TRBD1	TRBV28	16	TRBJ1-6	.	CASSLGTTGGNSPLHF	TGTGCCAGCAGTTTAGGGACAACAGGGGGAAATTCACCCCTCCACTTT
.	TRBV7-2	14	TRBJ1-1	.	CASSLLPVNTEAFF	TGTGCCAGCAGCTTATTGCCGGTGAACACTGAAGCTTTCTTT
TRBD1	TRBV27	15	TRBJ2-7	.	CASSPRTGGSDEQYF	TGTGCCAGCAGTCCCCGGACAGGGGGGTCCGACGAGCAGTACTTC
TRBD2	TRBV6-4	16	TRBJ2-5	.	CASSATGASGQETQYF	TGTGCCAGCAGTGCCACTGGGGCTAGCGGACAAGAGACCCAGTACTTC
TRBD1	TRBV2	15	TRBJ2-5	.	CASSEAGTGQETQYF	TGTGCCAGCAGTGAAGCCGGGACAGGTCAAGAGACCCAGTACTTC
TRBD2	TRBV7-3	14	TRBJ2-1	once	CASSLGGLNNEQFF	TGTGCCAGCAGCTTAGGGGGACTAAACAATGAGCAGTTCTTC
.	TRBV4-1	13	TRBJ2-7	.	CASSQPGAYEQYF	TGCGCCAGCAGCCAGCCGGGGGCCTACGAGCAGTACTTC
.	TRBV6-2/TRBV6-3	15	TRBJ2-2	few	CASSPRGFGTGELFF	TGTGCCAGCAGCCCCAGGGGTTTCGGAACCGGGGAGCTGTTTTTT
.	TRBV24-1	13	TRBJ1-1	.	CATSDLRAGRAFF	TGTGCCACCAGTGATTTGAGGGCAGGGCGAGCTTTCTTT
TRBD1	TRBV5-1	15	TRBJ1-6	once	CASSLGQGYNSPLHF	TGCGCCAGCAGCTTAGGACAGGGCTATAATTCACCCCTCCACTTT
TRBD2	TRBV11-2	16	TRBJ2-5	.	CASSPGLAGVGETQYF	TGTGCCAGCAGCCCCGGACTAGCGGGGGTTGGGGAGACCCAGTACTTC
TRBD1	TRBV5-1	15	TRBJ1-3	.	CASSTRTGGGNTIYF	TGCGCCAGCAGCACCCGGACAGGGGGCGGAAACACCATATATTTT
TRBD1	TRBV12-3/TRBV12-4	13	TRBJ1-1	.	CASQQGKNTEAFF	TGTGCCAGCCAACAGGGGAAGAACACTGAAGCTTTCTTT
TRBD1	TRBV7-2	15	TRBJ1-1	.	CASSLGQAMNTEAFF	TGTGCCAGCAGCCTAGGACAGGCCATGAACACTGAAGCTTTCTTT
.	TRBV10-3	16	TRBJ1-3	.	CAISGTDTSSGNTIYF	TGTGCCATCAGTGGAACGGACACCAGCTCTGGAAACACCATATATTTT
.	TRBV5-1	13	TRBJ2-1	.	CASTGEVGNEQFF	TGCGCAAGCACGGGAGAAGTGGGTAATGAGCAGTTCTTC
TRBD1	TRBV30	15	TRBJ2-3	once	CAWSPWTGYTDTQYF	TGTGCCTGGAGTCCTTGGACAGGGTACACAGATACGCAGTATTTT
.	TRBV30	13	TRBJ1-5	.	CAWSRGDNQPQHF	TGTGCCTGGAGTCGGGGAGATAATCAGCCCCAGCATTTT
.	TRBV3-1/TRBV3-2	14	TRBJ1-4	.	CASSQPLAGEKLFF	TGTGCCAGCAGCCAACCTTTGGCGGGGGAAAAACTGTTTTTT
.	TRBV19	14	TRBJ1-2	.	CASSIITGNYGYTF	TGTGCCAGTAGTATCATCACAGGGAACTATGGCTACACCTTC
TRBD1	TRBV10-2	20	TRBJ1-1	few	CASSPLGQGTSGSMNTEAFF	TGCGCCAGCTCTCCCTTGGGACAGGGGACATCGGGGAGCATGAACACTGAAGCTTTCTTT
.	TRBV18	13	TRBJ2-5	.	CATYRALQETQYF	TGTGCCACTTACAGGGCCCTCCAAGAGACCCAGTACTTC
TRBD1	TRBV5-4	15	TRBJ2-7	.	CASRAGTGDTYEQYF	TGTGCCAGCAGAGCCGGGACAGGGGATACCTACGAGCAGTACTTC
TRBD2	TRBV27	17	TRBJ2-1	.	CASSTRLAGIVYNEQFF	TGTGCCAGCAGTACGCGACTAGCGGGAATAGTATACAATGAGCAGTTCTTC
TRBD1	TRBV5-6	14	TRBJ2-7	.	CASRFRQGSYEQYF	TGTGCCAGCAGGTTCCGACAGGGATCCTACGAGCAGTACTTC
.	TRBV7-8	13	TRBJ1-1	.	CASSSRRGAEAFF	TGTGCCAGCAGCTCGAGGCGGGGAGCGGAAGCTTTCTTT
.	TRBV30	13	TRBJ1-1	.	CAWTTGGSTEAFF	TGTGCCTGGACGACAGGCGGTTCGACTGAAGCTTTCTTT
TRBD2	TRBV2	15	TRBJ2-1	once	CASSEWLAGGNEQFF	TGTGCCAGCAGTGAATGGCTAGCGGGAGGGAATGAGCAGTTCTTC
.	TRBV6-5	14	TRBJ2-7	.	CASRFDRRGYEQYF	TGTGCCAGCAGATTCGACAGGAGAGGTTACGAGCAGTACTTC
.	TRBV6-6	10	TRBJ1-2	.	CASEYYGYTF	TGTGCCAGCGAGTATTATGGCTACACCTTC
TRBD2	TRBV6-5	13	TRBJ2-7	.	CASRPSGRYEQYF	TGTGCCAGCAGGCCTAGCGGGAGATACGAGCAGTACTTC
.	TRBV2	13	TRBJ2-3	.	CASSGAGPDTQYF	TGTGCCAGCAGTGGGGCAGGGCCAGATACGCAGTATTTT
TRBD2	TRBV28	16	TRBJ2-1	.	CASSPTSGRTYNEQFF	TGTGCCAGCAGTCCGACTAGCGGGAGGACCTACAATGAGCAGTTCTTC
.	TRBV6-5	14	TRBJ2-2	.	CASTTGGGTGELFF	TGTGCCAGCACCACGGGCGGCGGGACCGGGGAGCTGTTTTTT
TRBD1	TRBV6-5	15	TRBJ1-5	.	CASSSDRGRNQPQHF	TGTGCCAGCAGTTCGGACAGGGGAAGGAATCAGCCCCAGCATTTT
TRBD1	TRBV10-1	15	TRBJ1-1	.	CASSPPGQGPTEAFF	TGCGCCAGCAGTCCACCGGGACAGGGGCCCACTGAAGCTTTCTTT
TRBD1	TRBV24-1	13	TRBJ1-5	.	CATSRTGEEPQHF	TGTGCCACCAGTCGAACAGGGGAGGAGCCCCAGCATTTT
.	TRBV20-1	14	TRBJ1-5	.	CSASLGFSNQPQHF	TGCAGTGCTAGTCTCGGGTTTAGCAATCAGCCCCAGCATTTT
.	TRBV29-1	13	TRBJ2-2	.	CSVAKGVTGELFF	TGCAGCGTTGCCAAAGGGGTGACCGGGGAGCTGTTTTTT
.	TRBV6-5	15	TRBJ2-3	few	CASGRQAYSTDTQYF	TGTGCCAGCGGAAGACAGGCCTATAGCACAGATACGCAGTATTTT
.	TRBV5-6	12	TRBJ2-7	.	CASRGQTYEQYF	TGTGCCAGCAGGGGACAAACATACGAGCAGTACTTC
.	TRBV28	15	TRBJ1-1	.	CASSPGGGEYTEAFF	TGTGCCAGCAGTCCGGGGGGTGGGGAGTACACTGAAGCTTTCTTT
TRBD1	TRBV28	11	TRBJ2-7	.	CASRTQGKQYF	TGTGCCAGCAGGACACAGGGGAAGCAGTACTTC
TRBD1	TRBV5-1	14	TRBJ1-1	.	CASSSQGVNTEAFF	TGCGCCAGCAGCTCACAGGGGGTGAACACTGAAGCTTTCTTT
.	TRBV3-1/TRBV3-2	15	TRBJ1-5	.	CASSLGVPSNQPQHF	TGTGCCAGCAGCCTCGGGGTCCCTTCTAATCAGCCCCAGCATTTT
TRBD1	TRBV3-1/TRBV3-2	15	TRBJ1-4	.	CASSRDDRVDEKLFF	TGTGCCAGCAGCCGAGACGACAGGGTGGATGAAAAACTGTTTTTT
TRBD1	TRBV3-1/TRBV3-2	14	TRBJ1-1	.	CASKGTDRDTEAFF	TGTGCCAGCAAAGGGACTGACAGGGACACTGAAGCTTTCTTT
TRBD1	TRBV4-3	16	TRBJ1-2	.	CASSHRQGGSNYGYTF	TGCGCCAGCAGCCATCGTCAAGGGGGCAGTAACTATGGCTACACCTTC